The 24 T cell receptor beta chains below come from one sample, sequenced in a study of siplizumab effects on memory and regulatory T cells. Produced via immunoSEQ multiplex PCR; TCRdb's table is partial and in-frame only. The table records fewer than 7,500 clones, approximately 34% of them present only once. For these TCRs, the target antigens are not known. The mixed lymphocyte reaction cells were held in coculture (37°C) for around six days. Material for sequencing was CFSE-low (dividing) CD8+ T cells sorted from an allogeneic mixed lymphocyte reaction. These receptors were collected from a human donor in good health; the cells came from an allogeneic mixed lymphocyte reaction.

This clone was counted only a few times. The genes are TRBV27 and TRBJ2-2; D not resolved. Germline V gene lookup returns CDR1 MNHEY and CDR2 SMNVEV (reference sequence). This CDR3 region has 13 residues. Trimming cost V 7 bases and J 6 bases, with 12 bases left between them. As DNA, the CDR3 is TGTGCCAGCACCTTTGGAGTCCCCGGGGAGCTGTTTTTT. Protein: CASTFGVPGELFF.

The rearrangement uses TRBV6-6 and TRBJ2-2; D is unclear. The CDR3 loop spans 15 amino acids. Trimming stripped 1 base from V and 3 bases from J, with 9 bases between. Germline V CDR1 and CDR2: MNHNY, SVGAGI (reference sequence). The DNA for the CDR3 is TGTGCCAGCAGTTACTGGCTCGATGACACCGGGGAGCTGTTTTTT. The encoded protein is CASSYWLDDTGELFF.

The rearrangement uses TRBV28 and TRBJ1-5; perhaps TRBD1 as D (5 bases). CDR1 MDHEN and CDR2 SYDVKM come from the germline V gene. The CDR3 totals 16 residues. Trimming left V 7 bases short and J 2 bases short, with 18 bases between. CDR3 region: CASIPRAGIGNQPQHF. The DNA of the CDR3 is TGTGCCAGCATACCAAGGGCAGGGATCGGCAATCAGCCCCAGCATTTT.

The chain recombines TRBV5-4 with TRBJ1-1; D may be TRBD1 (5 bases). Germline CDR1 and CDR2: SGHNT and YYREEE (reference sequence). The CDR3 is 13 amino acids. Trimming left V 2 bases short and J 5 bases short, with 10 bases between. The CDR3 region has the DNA TGTGCCAGCAGCTTTCCTGGGGGGACTGAAGCTTTCTTT. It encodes CASSFPGGTEAFF.

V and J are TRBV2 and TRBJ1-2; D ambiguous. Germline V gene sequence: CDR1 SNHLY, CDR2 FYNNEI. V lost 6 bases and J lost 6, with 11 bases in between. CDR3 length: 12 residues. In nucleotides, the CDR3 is TGTGCCAGCAGCCAGAACAGAGATGGCTACACCTTC. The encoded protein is CASSQNRDGYTF.

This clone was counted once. The CDR3 bases are TGTGCCAGCAGCTTGGTGGGGGACACTGAAGCTTTCTTT. Protein product: CASSLVGDTEAFF. The gene calls are TRBV7-2 and TRBJ1-1, with D possibly being TRBD1 (5 bases). Germline V gives CDR1 SGHTA, CDR2 FQGNSA. This CDR3 has 13 amino acids. Deletions cut 3 bases from V and 3 bases from J, with 8 bases between.

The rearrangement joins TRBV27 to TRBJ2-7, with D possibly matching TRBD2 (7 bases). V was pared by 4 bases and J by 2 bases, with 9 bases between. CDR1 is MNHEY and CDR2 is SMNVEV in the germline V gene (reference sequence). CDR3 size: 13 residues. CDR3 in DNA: TGTGCCAGCAGTTGGGGGGGGCCCTACGAGCAGTACTTC. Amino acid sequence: CASSWGGPYEQYF.

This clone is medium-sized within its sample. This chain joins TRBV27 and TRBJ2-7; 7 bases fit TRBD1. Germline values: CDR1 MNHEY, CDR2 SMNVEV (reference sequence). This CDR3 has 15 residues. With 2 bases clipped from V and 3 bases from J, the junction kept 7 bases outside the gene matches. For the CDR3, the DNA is TGTGCCAGCAGTTTACTTATAGGACAGGTCTACGAGCAGTACTTC. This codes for CASSLLIGQVYEQYF.

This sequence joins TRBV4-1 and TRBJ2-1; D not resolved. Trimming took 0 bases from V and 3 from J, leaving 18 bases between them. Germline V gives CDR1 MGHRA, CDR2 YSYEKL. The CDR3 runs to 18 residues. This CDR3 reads CASSQELRRLVYYNEQFF. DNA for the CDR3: TGCGCCAGCAGCCAAGAATTGCGGCGTCTAGTTTACTACAATGAGCAGTTCTTC.

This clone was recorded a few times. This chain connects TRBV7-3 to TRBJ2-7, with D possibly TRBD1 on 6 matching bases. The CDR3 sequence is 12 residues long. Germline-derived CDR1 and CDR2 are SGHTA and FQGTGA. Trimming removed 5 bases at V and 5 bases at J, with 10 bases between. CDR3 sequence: CASSQRQDEQYF. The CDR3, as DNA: TGTGCCAGCAGCCAAAGACAGGACGAGCAGTACTTC.

CDR3 amino acids: CASSLMNTEAFF. CDR3 bases: TGTGCCAGCAGCTTAATGAACACTGAAGCTTTCTTT. The chain employs TRBV11-2 and TRBJ1-1; D unresolved. CDR1 and CDR2 from the germline V gene are SGHAT and FQNNGV. This CDR3 is built from 12 residues. V was clipped by 2 bases and J by 0 bases, with 1 base between them.

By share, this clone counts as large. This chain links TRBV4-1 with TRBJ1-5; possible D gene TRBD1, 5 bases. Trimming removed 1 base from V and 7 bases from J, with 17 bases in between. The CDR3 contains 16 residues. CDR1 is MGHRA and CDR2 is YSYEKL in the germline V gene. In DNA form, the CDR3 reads TGCGCCAGCAGCCAAGTACCCAGGGAGGGGTTACAGCCCCAGCATTTT. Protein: CASSQVPREGLQPQHF.

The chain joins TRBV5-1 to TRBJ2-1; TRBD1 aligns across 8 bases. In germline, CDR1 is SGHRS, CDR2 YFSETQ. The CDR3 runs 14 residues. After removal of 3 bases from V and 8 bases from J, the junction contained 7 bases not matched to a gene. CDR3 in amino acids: CASSWTGNRDEQFF. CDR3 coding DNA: TGCGCCAGCAGCTGGACAGGGAACAGGGATGAGCAGTTCTTC.

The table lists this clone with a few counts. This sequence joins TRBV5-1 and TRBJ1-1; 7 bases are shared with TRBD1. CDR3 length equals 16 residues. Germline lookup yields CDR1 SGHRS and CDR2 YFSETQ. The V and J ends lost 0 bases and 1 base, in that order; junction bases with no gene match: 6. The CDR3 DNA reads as TGCGCCAGCAGCTTGGGGACAGGCACATCGAACACTGAAGCTTTCTTT. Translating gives CASSLGTGTSNTEAFF.

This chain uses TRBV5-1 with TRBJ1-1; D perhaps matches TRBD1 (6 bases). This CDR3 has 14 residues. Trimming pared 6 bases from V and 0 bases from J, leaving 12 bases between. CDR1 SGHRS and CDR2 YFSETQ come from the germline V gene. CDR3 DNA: TGCGCCAGCATGTGGGACAACGTGAACACTGAAGCTTTCTTT. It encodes CASMWDNVNTEAFF.

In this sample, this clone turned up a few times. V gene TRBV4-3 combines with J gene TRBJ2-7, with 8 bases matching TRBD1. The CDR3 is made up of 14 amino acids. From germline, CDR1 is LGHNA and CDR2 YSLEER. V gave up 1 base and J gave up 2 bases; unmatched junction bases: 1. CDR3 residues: CASSQGQGTYEQYF. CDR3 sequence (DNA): TGCGCCAGCAGCCAAGGACAGGGGACCTACGAGCAGTACTTC.

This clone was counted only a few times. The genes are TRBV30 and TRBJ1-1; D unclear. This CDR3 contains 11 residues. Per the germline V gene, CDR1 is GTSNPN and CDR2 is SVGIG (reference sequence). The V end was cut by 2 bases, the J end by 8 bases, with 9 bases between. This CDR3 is CAWSPNAEAFF. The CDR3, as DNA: TGTGCCTGGAGTCCCAATGCCGAAGCTTTCTTT.

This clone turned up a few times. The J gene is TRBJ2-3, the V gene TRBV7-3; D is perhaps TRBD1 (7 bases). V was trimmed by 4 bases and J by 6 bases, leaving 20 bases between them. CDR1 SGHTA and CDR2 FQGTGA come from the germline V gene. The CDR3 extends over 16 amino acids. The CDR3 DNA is TGTGCCAGCAGCTCGGGGCCAGGGGGGATATCGGATACGCAGTATTTT. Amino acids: CASSSGPGGISDTQYF.

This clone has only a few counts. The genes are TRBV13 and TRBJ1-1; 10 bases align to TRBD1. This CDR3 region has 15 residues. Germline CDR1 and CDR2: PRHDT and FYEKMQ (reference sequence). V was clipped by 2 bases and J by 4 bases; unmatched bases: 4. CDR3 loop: CASSLRGQGSTEAFF. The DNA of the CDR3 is TGTGCCAGCAGCTTACGGGGACAGGGGAGCACTGAAGCTTTCTTT.

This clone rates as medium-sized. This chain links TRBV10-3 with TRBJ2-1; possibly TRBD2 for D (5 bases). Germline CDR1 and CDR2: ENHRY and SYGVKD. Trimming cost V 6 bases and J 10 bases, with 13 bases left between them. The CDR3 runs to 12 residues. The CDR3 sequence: CAIREDPLEQFF. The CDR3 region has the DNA TGTGCCATCAGGGAGGACCCTCTAGAGCAGTTCTTC.

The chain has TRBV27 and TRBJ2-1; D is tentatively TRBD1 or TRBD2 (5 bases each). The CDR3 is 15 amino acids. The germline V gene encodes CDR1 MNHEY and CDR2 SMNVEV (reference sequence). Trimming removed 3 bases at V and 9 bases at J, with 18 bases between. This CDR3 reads CASSLGVRASGEQFF. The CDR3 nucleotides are TGTGCCAGCAGTTTGGGGGTAAGGGCTAGTGGTGAGCAGTTCTTC.

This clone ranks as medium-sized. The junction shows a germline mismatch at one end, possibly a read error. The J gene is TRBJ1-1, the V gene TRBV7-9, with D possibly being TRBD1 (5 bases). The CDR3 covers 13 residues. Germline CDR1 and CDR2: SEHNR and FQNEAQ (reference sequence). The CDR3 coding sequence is TGTGCCAGCGGCTTGGGACCGAACACTGAAGCTTTCTTT. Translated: CASGLGPNTEAFF.

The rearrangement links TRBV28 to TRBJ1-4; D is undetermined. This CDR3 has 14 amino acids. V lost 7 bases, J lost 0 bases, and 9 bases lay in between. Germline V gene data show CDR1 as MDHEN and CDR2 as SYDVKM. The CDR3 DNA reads TGTGCCAGCACCCGGGTCTCAACTAATGAAAAACTGTTTTTT. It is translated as CASTRVSTNEKLFF.

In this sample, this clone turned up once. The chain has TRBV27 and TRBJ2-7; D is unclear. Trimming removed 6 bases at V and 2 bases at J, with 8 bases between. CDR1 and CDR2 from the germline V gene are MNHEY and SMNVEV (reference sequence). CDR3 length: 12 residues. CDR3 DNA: TGTGCCAGCAGCTTCCAGGCCTACGAGCAGTACTTC. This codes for CASSFQAYEQYF.